This entry lists 12 T cell receptor beta chains sequenced from one sample in a study of cytomegalovirus exposure and HLA in healthy donors. Primers: 60 Vbeta forward and 13 Jbeta reverse. The method was immunoSEQ multiplex PCR; TCRdb's version includes in-frame clones alone and lacks a portion of them. This sample has some 100,000 clones, with 65% to 80% found just once. Sequencing was carried out using PBMCs. These TCRs come from a man in his forties or fifties in good health and CMV-seropositive.

This chain joins TRBV11-2 and TRBJ2-2; possible D gene TRBD2, 5 bases. V shed 2 bases and J shed 4 bases, with 17 bases lying between them. The CDR3 runs to 17 residues. Germline V gene lookup returns CDR1 SGHAT and CDR2 FQNNGV. The CDR3 sequence is CASSLRAVGGFTGELFF. The DNA for the CDR3 is TGTGCCAGCAGCTTACGTGCGGTTGGCGGGTTCACCGGGGAGCTGTTTTTT.

The V gene is TRBV7-3, the J gene TRBJ2-2; 8 positions agree with TRBD1. V trimming: 3 bases; J trimming: 6 bases; junction bases outside the gene matches: 6. Germline V lookup: CDR1 SGHTA, CDR2 FQGTGA. CDR3 length equals 15 residues. CDR3 bases: TGTGCCAGCAGCTTGACAGGGGCAAGGGCCGGGGAGCTGTTTTTT. Translation: CASSLTGARAGELFF.

This chain links TRBV18 with TRBJ2-7; 12 bases fit TRBD2. The germline V gene has CDR1 KGHSH and CDR2 LQKENI. The CDR3 loop spans 15 amino acids. With V trimmed by 6 bases and J by 2 bases, 5 bases remained unmatched. This CDR3 is CASSPRLAGAYEQYF. The DNA for the CDR3 is TGTGCCAGCTCCCCCCGACTAGCGGGGGCCTACGAGCAGTACTTC.

As concerns this clone: Its ends do not fully match the called genes, so a read error is possible. This chain links TRBV7-7 with TRBJ1-1; possible D gene TRBD1, 6 bases. The length of the CDR3 is 13 residues. Germline loops: CDR1 SSHAT, CDR2 FNYEAQ (reference sequence). As DNA, the CDR3 is TGTGCTAGCAGGGCAGGGGAGAACACTGAAGCTTTCTTT. Translating it yields CASRAGENTEAFF. The full variable domain, in which reference TRBV7-7 and TRBJ1-1 provide the parts outside the CDR3, is GAGVSQSPRYKVTKRGQDVTLRCDPISSHATLYWYQQALGQGPEFLTYFNYEAQPDKSGLPSDRFSAERPEGSISTLTIQRTEQRDSAMYRCASRAGENTEAFFGQGTRLTVV.

The chain is built from TRBV18 and TRBJ2-1; TRBD1 matches 9 bases. V shed 3 bases, J shed 8 bases, and the junction held 5 bases outside the gene matches. CDR1 and CDR2 (germline): KGHSH, LQKENI. The CDR3 spans 14 residues. The CDR3 DNA is TGTGCCAGCTCACCGGACAGGGGTAGTGATGAGCAGTTCTTC. Translated: CASSPDRGSDEQFF.

The genes are TRBV4-2 and TRBJ1-1; TRBD1 matches at 8 bases. J was trimmed by 4 bases and V by 4 bases; bases with no gene match: 5. Germline V gives CDR1 LGHNA, CDR2 YNFKEQ. There are 14 residues in the CDR3. This chain's CDR3 is CASSRITGGTEAFF. CDR3 bases: TGTGCCAGCAGCCGCATCACAGGGGGCACTGAAGCTTTCTTT.

The rearrangement uses TRBV11-1 and TRBJ1-2; tentative D call: TRBD1 (6 bases). Trimming took 3 bases from V and 4 from J, leaving 9 bases between them. From germline, CDR1 is SGHAT and CDR2 FQDESV (reference sequence). This CDR3 contains 13 residues. In DNA, the CDR3 is TGTGCCAGCAGCTTCCAGGGGCTCTATGGCTACACCTTC. It yields the protein CASSFQGLYGYTF.

J is TRBJ1-3 and V is TRBV7-2; D is possibly TRBD1 (5 bases). Per the germline V gene, CDR1 is SGHTA and CDR2 is FQGNSA. The CDR3 consists of 15 residues. Trimming shortened V by 3 bases and J by 0 bases, and 9 bases separated the two germline ends. For the CDR3, the DNA is TGTGCCAGCAGCTTTAGGGGAAGCTCTGGAAACACCATATATTTT. As protein: CASSFRGSSGNTIYF.

The rearrangement uses TRBV9 and TRBJ2-1; TRBD2 agrees at 9 bases. J lost 10 bases, V lost 0 bases, and 11 bases had no gene match. There are 16 residues in the CDR3. Germline V gene lookup returns CDR1 SGDLS and CDR2 YYNGEE. Written as DNA, the CDR3 is TGTGCCAGCAGCGTAGCTAGGCTAGCGGGAAATGGGGAGCAGTTCTTC. Residues: CASSVARLAGNGEQFF. Full variable domain (missing parts from reference TRBV9 and TRBJ2-1): DSGVTQTPKHLITATGQRVTLRCSPRSGDLSVYWYQQSLDQGLQFLIQYYNGEERAKGNILERFSAQQFPDLHSELNLSSLELGDSALYFCASSVARLAGNGEQFFGPGTRLTVL.

This chain links TRBV13 with TRBJ1-5; tentatively, D is TRBD1 (5 bases). Trimming left V 4 bases short and J 2 bases short, with 12 bases between. The CDR3 covers 15 residues. CDR1 PRHDT and CDR2 FYEKMQ come from the germline V gene (reference sequence). CDR3 in amino acids: CASSSYGGGNQPQHF. The CDR3 coding sequence is TGTGCCAGCAGCTCATATGGAGGGGGCAATCAGCCCCAGCATTTT.

This clone was recorded only once. Here the CDR3 reads CATSRGYSVQALRPQHF. Here the CDR3 DNA reads TGTGCCACCAGCAGAGGGTATTCTGTGCAGGCCCTAAGGCCCCAGCATTTT. The chain joins TRBV15 to TRBJ1-5, with D unclear. CDR1 is LNHNV and CDR2 is YYDKDF in the germline V gene (reference sequence). The CDR3 extends over 17 amino acids. V was shortened by 1 base and J by 9 bases, with 22 bases between the two germline ends. Looking up the rest from reference TRBV15 and TRBJ1-5 gives the full variable domain: DAMVIQNPRYQVTQFGKPVTLSCSQTLNHNVMYWYQQKSSQAPKLLFHYYDKDFNNEADTPDNFQSRRPNTSFCFLDIRSPGLGDTAMYLCATSRGYSVQALRPQHFGDGTRLSIL.

The chain joins TRBV15 to TRBJ2-7, with D perhaps TRBD2 (6 bases). Trimming cost V 3 bases and J 4 bases, with 28 bases left between them. The CDR3 is 19 amino acids. Germline values: CDR1 LNHNV, CDR2 YYDKDF (reference sequence). CDR3: CATSRGVGPGVQGTYEQYF. The CDR3 DNA sequence: TGTGCCACCAGCAGGGGGGTGGGGCCGGGGGTACAAGGAACTTACGAGCAGTACTTC. Based on the CDR3 plus reference TRBV15 and TRBJ2-7, the full variable domain is DAMVIQNPRYQVTQFGKPVTLSCSQTLNHNVMYWYQQKSSQAPKLLFHYYDKDFNNEADTPDNFQSRRPNTSFCFLDIRSPGLGDTAMYLCATSRGVGPGVQGTYEQYFGPGTRLTVT.